This paragraph covers one T cell receptor beta chain sequence. The protocol was immunoSEQ multiplex PCR, while the TCRdb copy is restricted to in-frame clones and leaves out a portion. The profile covers 300,000 to 400,000 clones, with approximately 89% appearing a single time and about 2.3% taken by the ten largest. These data come from a study of blood T cell repertoires in COVID-19. Study-level background: PBMCs, B-cell-depleted T cells, or T cells were the source of the cDNA or gDNA that made up the material.

Germline values: CDR1 GTSNPN, CDR2 SVGIG (reference sequence). This CDR3 is built from 13 residues. V shed 2 bases and J shed 0 bases, with 7 bases lying between them. Input material: peripheral blood. The receptor was isolated from a woman aged 60-70 years with COVID-19, enrolled during active disease. The chain joins TRBV30 to TRBJ1-2; no definite D call. For the CDR3, the DNA is TGTGCCTGGAGTCGAGGAGCTAACTATGGCTACACCTTC. Residues: CAWSRGANYGYTF. The whole variable domain, remainder taken from reference TRBV30 and TRBJ1-2, is SQTIHQWPATLVQPVGSPLSLECTVEGTSNPNLYWYRQAAGRGLQLLFYSVGIGQISSEVPQNLSASRPQDRQFILSSKKLLLSDSGFYLCAWSRGANYGYTFGSGTRLTVV.